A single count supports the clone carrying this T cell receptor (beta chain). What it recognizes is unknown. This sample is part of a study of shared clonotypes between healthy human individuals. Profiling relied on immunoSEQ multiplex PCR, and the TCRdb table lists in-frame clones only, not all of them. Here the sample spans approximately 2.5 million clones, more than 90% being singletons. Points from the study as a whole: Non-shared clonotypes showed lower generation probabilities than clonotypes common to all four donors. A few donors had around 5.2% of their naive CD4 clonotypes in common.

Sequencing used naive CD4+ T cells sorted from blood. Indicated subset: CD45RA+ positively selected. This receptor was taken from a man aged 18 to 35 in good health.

The CDR3 coding sequence is TGCAGCGTTCAATTCAACTATGGCTACACCTTC. Its translation is CSVQFNYGYTF. The chain carries TRBV29-1 and TRBJ1-2, with D uncertain. CDR1 and CDR2 (germline): SQVTM, ANQGSEA. CDR3 length: 11 amino acids. V lost 5 bases, J lost 2 bases, and 6 bases lay in between.